A selection of T cell receptor beta chains follows, all from one sample in a study of T cells in Graves' hyperthyroidism and ophthalmopathy. TCRdb itself ran the multiplex PCR reads through MiXCR, one entry per CDR3 protein. The sample includes approximately 600,000 distinct CDR3 sequences, around 20% of them seen just once. The material sequenced was blood. These receptors all come from a man aged 25 to 40 with Graves' ophthalmopathy. Both conserved end residues are part of each CDR3. D genes are given only for firm matches. Clone size is shown for a subset of rows, as once, few, many or a class of expanded clone.

>many|TRBJ2-7|TRBV7-8|TRBD1
CASSMGQGLSEQYF
TGTGCCAGCAGCATGGGACAGGGCTTGAGTGAGCAGTACTTC
>NA|TRBJ2-1|TRBV5-6|TRBD2
CASSTGLAGGPHEQFF
TGTGCCAGCAGCACAGGACTAGCGGGAGGCCCCCATGAGCAGTTCTTC
>many|TRBJ2-7|TRBV28|NA
CASTTSYEQYF
TGTGCCAGCACGACTTCCTACGAGCAGTACTTC
>NA|TRBJ1-2|TRBV4-1|NA
CASREGGYGYTF
TGCGCCAGCAGGGAGGGAGGCTATGGCTACACCTTC
>NA|TRBJ1-1|TRBV6-1|NA
CASSVGGVNTEAFF
TGTGCCAGCAGTGTGGGAGGGGTGAACACTGAAGCTTTCTTT
>few|TRBJ2-3|TRBV10-3|NA
CATARRTDTQYF
TGTGCCACCGCCAGGCGCACAGATACGCAGTATTTT
>few|TRBJ2-2|TRBV29-1|NA
CSTTGTTSTGELFF
TGCAGTACGACCGGGACAACTTCAACCGGGGAGCTGTTTTTT
>once|TRBJ2-6|TRBV6-1|NA
CASSERRPGAGANVLTF
TGTGCCAGCAGTGAACGGCGGCCTGGGGCTGGGGCCAACGTCCTGACTTTC
>many|TRBJ2-1|TRBV28|TRBD1
CASSSRQGAISYNEQFF
TGTGCCAGCAGTTCGAGACAGGGGGCTATTTCCTACAATGAGCAGTTCTTC
>NA|TRBJ2-7|TRBV6-5|NA
CASSRGLYTYEQYF
TGTGCCAGCAGTAGGGGACTTTATACCTACGAGCAGTACTTC
>many|TRBJ2-7|TRBV20-1|TRBD2
CSASASGNHEQYF
TGCAGTGCTAGCGCTAGCGGGAATCACGAGCAGTACTTC
>few|TRBJ1-6|TRBV10-3|NA
CAISGTYNSPLHF
TGTGCCATCAGTGGAACGTATAATTCACCCCTCCACTTT
>NA|TRBJ2-1|TRBV7-9|TRBD2
CASSSRRLAGGYNEQFF
TGTGCCAGCAGCTCGCGACGACTAGCGGGAGGGTACAATGAGCAGTTCTTC
>NA|TRBJ2-5|TRBV4-2|NA
CASSQDGTPGPSSAQYF
TGTGCCAGCAGCCAAGATGGGACACCGGGACCCTCCTCGGCCCAGTACTTC
>many|TRBJ2-1|TRBV2|NA
CASSALLIRNEQFF
TGTGCCAGCAGTGCGCTGCTGATCAGGAATGAGCAGTTCTTC
>few|TRBJ2-5|TRBV3-1|TRBD2
CASSQGGSSAETQYF
TGTGCCAGCAGCCAGGGCGGGAGCTCGGCGGAGACCCAGTACTTC
>many|TRBJ2-1|TRBV28|NA
CASSLSVTFYNEQFF
TGTGCCAGCAGTTTATCCGTGACCTTCTACAATGAGCAGTTCTTC
>NA|TRBJ2-2|TRBV29-1|TRBD2
CSVLAGGRYTGELFF
TGCAGCGTTCTAGCGGGAGGGCGATACACCGGGGAGCTGTTTTTT
>NA|TRBJ2-7|TRBV12-3/TRBV12-4|NA
CASTDDARKNSYEQYF
TGTGCCAGCACTGACGACGCCCGCAAGAACTCCTACGAGCAGTACTTC
>few|TRBJ2-1|TRBV12-3/TRBV12-4|TRBD1
CASSLRTGVSRQFF
TGTGCCAGCAGTTTACGGACAGGGGTTTCGAGGCAGTTCTTC
>NA|TRBJ1-5|TRBV6-1|NA
CASSDTVVQHF
TGTGCCAGCAGTGATACAGTGGTCCAGCATTTT
>NA|TRBJ2-3|TRBV28|NA
CASSFGHYLGTDTQYF
TGTGCCAGCAGTTTTGGGCACTACCTAGGCACAGATACGCAGTATTTT
>NA|TRBJ1-2|TRBV20-1|TRBD1
CSANRLPSTGAKVDGYTF
TGCAGTGCTAACCGACTTCCCTCTACAGGGGCCAAAGTGGATGGCTACACCTTC
>few|TRBJ2-7|TRBV6-5|TRBD2
CASSYREASGGTYEQYF
TGTGCCAGCAGTTACAGGGAGGCTAGCGGAGGGACCTACGAGCAGTACTTC
>few|TRBJ2-2|TRBV12-3/TRBV12-4|NA
CASSLKNTGELFF
TGTGCCAGCAGTTTAAAGAACACCGGGGAGCTGTTTTTT
>NA|TRBJ1-5|TRBV27|NA
CASSPARTVEPQHF
TGTGCCAGCAGTCCAGCACGGACAGTCGAGCCCCAGCATTTT
>NA|TRBJ2-6|TRBV20-1|NA
CSAPSWQGGIGANVLTF
TGCAGTGCTCCGAGTTGGCAGGGCGGTATTGGGGCCAACGTCCTGACTTTC
>few|TRBJ2-7|TRBV4-3|NA
CASSQDGSGSSYEQYF
TGCGCCAGCAGCCAAGATGGGAGCGGCTCTTCCTACGAGCAGTACTTC
>few|TRBJ2-7|TRBV20-1|NA
CSASPSDGYYEQYF
TGCAGTGCTAGCCCATCTGACGGATACTACGAGCAGTACTTC
>NA|TRBJ2-5|TRBV11-2|NA
CASSRDVIKEAQYF
TGTGCCAGCAGCCGGGACGTGATAAAAGAGGCCCAGTACTTC
>NA|TRBJ2-7|TRBV7-3|TRBD2
CASSLAGTSNEQYF
TGTGCCAGCAGCTTAGCCGGGACTAGCAACGAGCAGTACTTC
>many|TRBJ2-7|TRBV28|TRBD1
CASSPRTGLHEQYF
TGTGCCAGCAGTCCACGGACAGGTCTCCACGAGCAGTACTTC
>NA|TRBJ2-7|TRBV10-3|NA
CAISERGGSRTGEQYF
TGTGCCATCAGTGAGAGGGGGGGCAGTCGAACGGGAGAGCAGTACTTC
>many|TRBJ2-7|TRBV11-2|NA
CASSLVSWYEQYF
TGTGCCAGCAGCTTAGTTTCCTGGTACGAGCAGTACTTC
>few|TRBJ1-1|TRBV20-1|NA
CSAMKLNTEAFF
TGCAGTGCTATGAAGCTGAACACTGAAGCTTTCTTT
>NA|TRBJ2-1|TRBV20-1|NA
CSGPGSYNEQFF
TGCAGTGGCCCCGGGTCCTACAATGAGCAGTTCTTC
>NA|TRBJ2-5|TRBV20-1|NA
CSAREGLKTQYF
TGCAGTGCTAGAGAGGGGTTGAAGACCCAGTACTTC
>many|TRBJ2-5|TRBV20-1|TRBD2
CSVQSTSGQETQYF
TGCAGTGTACAATCGACTAGCGGCCAAGAGACCCAGTACTTC
>few|TRBJ1-1|TRBV15|NA
CATSRDTVRVEKAFF
TGTGCCACCAGCAGAGATACTGTCAGGGTGGAGAAAGCTTTCTTT
>many|TRBJ2-5|TRBV7-2|TRBD1
CASSLQWDSQETQYF
TGTGCCAGCAGCCTCCAATGGGACAGCCAAGAGACCCAGTACTTC
>NA|TRBJ2-7|TRBV5-5|NA
CASSLRQGRTYEQYF
TGTGCCAGCAGCTTGCGGCAGGGACGAACCTACGAGCAGTACTTC
>few|TRBJ2-7|TRBV3-1|NA
CASSFRDFPSEQYF
TGTGCCAGCAGCTTCCGGGACTTCCCCTCCGAGCAGTACTTC
>many|TRBJ1-1|TRBV30|TRBD1
CAWNRGQGAAFF
TGTGCCTGGAACCGAGGACAGGGTGCAGCTTTCTTT
>many|TRBJ2-1|TRBV3-1|NA
CASSQFGEQFF
TGTGCCAGCAGCCAATTCGGGGAGCAGTTCTTC
>NA|TRBJ1-2|TRBV5-1|NA
CASSLESLVGANYGYTF
TGCGCCAGCAGCTTGGAAAGCTTAGTCGGTGCTAACTATGGCTACACCTTC
>NA|TRBJ2-3|TRBV6-2/TRBV6-3|NA
CASRTERIYTDTQYF
TGTGCCAGCAGGACAGAAAGGATATACACAGATACGCAGTATTTT
>NA|TRBJ1-4|TRBV25-1|NA
CASSESAATNEKLFF
TGTGCCAGCAGTGAAAGCGCTGCAACTAATGAAAAACTGTTTTTT
>many|TRBJ2-7|TRBV12-3/TRBV12-4|TRBD2
CASSLTSGGVNYEQYF
TGTGCCAGCAGTTTAACTAGCGGAGGGGTGAACTACGAGCAGTACTTC
>few|TRBJ2-1|TRBV13|TRBD1
CASSSSGTGGFFEQFF
TGTGCCAGCAGCTCCTCCGGGACAGGGGGTTTTTTTGAGCAGTTCTTC
>NA|TRBJ2-7|TRBV20-1|NA
CSARDRDSMYEQYF
TGCAGTGCTAGAGATAGGGACTCTATGTACGAGCAGTACTTC
>few|TRBJ2-7|TRBV5-5|NA
CASSLTKGRVIYEQYF
TGTGCCAGCAGCCTTACCAAGGGCAGGGTGATCTACGAGCAGTACTTC
>NA|TRBJ2-5|TRBV20-1|NA
CSARDSQVQETQYF
TGCAGTGCTAGAGATAGTCAGGTGCAAGAGACCCAGTACTTC
>NA|TRBJ2-2|TRBV24-1|NA
CATSDLTENTGELFF
TGTGCCACCAGTGATTTGACAGAGAACACCGGGGAGCTGTTTTTT
>few|TRBJ2-2|TRBV20-1|NA
CSVTSLQNTGELFF
TGCAGTGTGACTTCCCTACAGAACACCGGGGAGCTGTTTTTT
>few|TRBJ1-2|TRBV10-3|NA
CAISDPDGYGYTF
TGTGCCATCAGTGATCCCGATGGCTATGGCTACACCTTC
>many|TRBJ2-1|TRBV5-1|TRBD1
CASRLGTVFNEQFF
TGCGCCAGCAGGTTAGGGACAGTCTTTAATGAGCAGTTCTTC
>few|TRBJ1-5|TRBV27|TRBD1
CASSLGGGVNQPQHF
TGTGCCAGCAGTTTAGGAGGGGGCGTCAATCAGCCCCAGCATTTT
>NA|TRBJ2-2|TRBV28|NA
CASSGLPGQPNTGELFF
TGTGCCAGCAGTGGGCTTCCTGGACAGCCGAACACCGGGGAGCTGTTTTTT
>NA|TRBJ2-1|TRBV28|TRBD2
CASSFRTSGRNEQFF
TGTGCCAGCAGTTTCAGGACTAGCGGACGGAATGAGCAGTTCTTC